Shown below are 17 T cell receptor beta chains from a single sample sequenced in a study of STAT3 mutations in large granular lymphocyte leukemia. Clones were sequenced by immunoSEQ multiplex PCR, and TCRdb holds only the in-frame ones, with some missing. The sample shows 1,500 to 2,000 clones, 60% to 65% of them seen only once. Study-level findings and limits: In T-cell large granular lymphocyte leukemia, about half of patients showed multiple immunodominant subclonotypes.

No antigen has been assigned to these receptors. Input material: peripheral blood mononuclear cells. The receptor set was obtained from a man aged 50-60 years with T-cell large granular lymphocyte leukemia. Some clones in this sample may be carry-over from other donors' samples.

J is TRBJ2-7 and V is TRBV4-1, with TRBD1 as a possible D gene (6 bases). The V gene's germline CDR1 is MGHRA and CDR2 YSYEKL. The V gene lost 3 bases and the J gene lost 2 bases, with 14 bases spanning the gap. CDR3 size: 15 residues. This chain's CDR3 is CASSQTRTDPYEQYF. Written as DNA, the CDR3 is TGCGCCAGCAGCCAGACCCGGACAGACCCCTACGAGCAGTACTTC.

The chain employs TRBV5-1 and TRBJ2-4; no clear D. Germline V gene data show CDR1 as SGHRS and CDR2 as YFSETQ. This CDR3 is 15 amino acids long. V lost 2 bases, J lost 4 bases, and 13 bases lay in between. As DNA, the CDR3 is TGCGCCAGCAGCTTCGACGGTGTTTCTAAAAACATTCAGTACTTC. Translating gives CASSFDGVSKNIQYF. The full variable domain, rest sourced from reference TRBV5-1 and TRBJ2-4, is KAGVTQTPRYLIKTRGQQVTLSCSPISGHRSVSWYQQTPGQGLQFLFEYFSETQRNKGNFPGRFSGRQFSNSRSEMNVSTLELGDSALYLCASSFDGVSKNIQYFGAGTRLSVL.

This clone showed up just a few times. The chain uses TRBV10-3 and TRBJ2-6, with 10 bases fitting TRBD1. This CDR3 region has 15 residues. The V and J ends lost 8 bases and 1 base, in that order; junction bases with no gene match: 2. From germline, CDR1 is ENHRY and CDR2 SYGVKD. This chain's CDR3 is CAIGTGVSGANVLTF. The CDR3, as DNA: TGTGCCATCGGGACAGGGGTATCTGGGGCCAACGTCCTGACTTTC.

This clone was seen only a few times. The CDR3 is CASSEVKGGLGYGYTF. CDR3 DNA sequence: TGTGCCAGCAGTGAAGTTAAAGGGGGGCTGGGTTATGGCTACACCTTC. The chain uses TRBV2 and TRBJ1-2, with a possible D match to TRBD1 (6 bases). Germline values: CDR1 SNHLY, CDR2 FYNNEI. V gave up 1 base and J gave up 5 bases, with 17 bases separating them. The length of the CDR3 is 16 residues.

The chain recombines TRBV18 with TRBJ1-1, with no clear D. CDR1 KGHSH and CDR2 LQKENI come from the germline V gene. The germline V and J ends were trimmed by 3 bases and 0 bases, with 11 bases remaining between them. This CDR3 comprises 15 residues. CDR3 in DNA: TGTGCCAGCTCACCCATGGAGGAGATGAACACTGAAGCTTTCTTT. Encoded protein: CASSPMEEMNTEAFF.

This clone was seen just once. The V and J genes are TRBV18 and TRBJ2-7, with D tentatively TRBD2 (6 bases). The CDR3 is made up of 11 amino acids. Germline CDR1 and CDR2: KGHSH and LQKENI. Deletions cut 4 bases from V and 7 bases from J, with 8 bases between. For the CDR3, the DNA is TGTGCCAGCTCACGACTAGAGGAGCAGTACTTC. Protein sequence: CASSRLEEQYF.

This chain links TRBV5-6 with TRBJ2-7, with D hard to call. Trimming pared 6 bases from V and 1 base from J, leaving 11 bases between. This CDR3 spans 13 amino acids. Germline CDR1 SGHDT, CDR2 YYEEEE. CDR3 in DNA: TGTGCCAGCACCTGGACGGATTCCTACGAGCAGTACTTC. Its protein product is CASTWTDSYEQYF.

The rearrangement uses TRBV12-5 and TRBJ2-7; D perhaps matches TRBD2 (6 bases). Trimming left V 0 bases short and J 4 bases short, with 13 bases between. This CDR3 has 15 residues. Germline V lookup: CDR1 LGHNT, CDR2 FRNRAP. For the CDR3, the DNA is TGTGCTAGTGGTTTGGTAAGTTTGGAGGGTTACGAGCAGTACTTC. Its protein is CASGLVSLEGYEQYF.

This rearrangement joins TRBV7-9 to TRBJ2-7, with TRBD2 identical over 14 bases. The CDR3 runs to 18 residues. The V gene's germline CDR1 is SEHNR and CDR2 FQNEAQ (reference sequence). The trim removed 7 bases at V and 12 bases at J, leaving 23 bases unmatched. This CDR3 is CASNPPGHPGTSGSMWYF. In DNA, the CDR3 is TGTGCCAGCAACCCCCCAGGGCATCCCGGGACTAGCGGGAGTATGTGGTACTTC.

This clone was counted a few times. V and J are TRBV18 and TRBJ1-2, with D tentatively TRBD1 (5 bases). V lost 1 base and J lost 5, with 11 bases in between. Germline V gene sequence: CDR1 KGHSH, CDR2 LQKENI. This CDR3 comprises 14 residues. This CDR3 is CASSPQTALYGYTF. In DNA form, the CDR3 reads TGTGCCAGCTCACCACAGACAGCCCTTTATGGCTACACCTTC.

The chain links TRBV19 to TRBJ1-5, with D hard to call. Germline-derived CDR1 and CDR2 are LNHDA and SQIVND (reference sequence). The CDR3 length is 13 residues. Trimming stripped 4 bases from V and 5 bases from J, with 9 bases between. CDR3 loop: CASSTAPDQPQHF. CDR3 coding DNA: TGTGCCAGTAGTACGGCGCCGGATCAGCCCCAGCATTTT.

This rearrangement joins TRBV9 to TRBJ1-2, with D perhaps matching TRBD1 (6 bases). The CDR3 covers 15 residues. V was cut by 2 bases and J by 1 base, with 12 bases left in between. CDR1 is SGDLS and CDR2 is YYNGEE in the germline V gene. CDR3 nucleotides: TGTGCCAGCAGCGTCAGACCGGGACATAACTATGGCTACACCTTC. Its protein product is CASSVRPGHNYGYTF. Using reference TRBV9 and TRBJ1-2 for the parts outside the CDR3, the full variable domain is DSGVTQTPKHLITATGQRVTLRCSPRSGDLSVYWYQQSLDQGLQFLIQYYNGEERAKGNILERFSAQQFPDLHSELNLSSLELGDSALYFCASSVRPGHNYGYTFGSGTRLTVV.

The V call is TRBV6-5, the J call TRBJ2-7; no definite D call. Germline loops: CDR1 MNHEY, CDR2 SVGAGI. Trimming stripped 4 bases from V and 0 bases from J, with 16 bases between. CDR3 length: 16 residues. The CDR3 loop is CASSFSGFSSSYEQYF. The DNA of the CDR3 is TGTGCCAGCAGTTTCTCCGGGTTCTCAAGCTCCTACGAGCAGTACTTC.

This sequence joins TRBV4-3 and TRBJ2-7; D remains unclear. CDR1 and CDR2 (germline): LGHNA, YSLEER. The CDR3 spans 13 residues. Deletions cut 0 bases from V and 2 bases from J, with 5 bases between. CDR3 bases: TGCGCCAGCAGCCAAGATCTTCCCTACGAGCAGTACTTC. This codes for CASSQDLPYEQYF.

The rearrangement uses TRBV6-6 and TRBJ2-7; perhaps TRBD2 as D (5 bases). The germline V gene encodes CDR1 MNHNY and CDR2 SVGAGI (reference sequence). The CDR3 loop spans 14 amino acids. The germline V and J ends were trimmed by 2 bases and 1 base, with 9 bases remaining between them. This CDR3 reads CASSYALVSYEQYF. DNA of the CDR3: TGTGCCAGCAGTTACGCACTAGTGTCCTACGAGCAGTACTTC.

This chain joins TRBV27 and TRBJ2-3, with 9 bases matching TRBD2. J gave up 5 bases and V 2 bases, and 8 bases lay outside the gene matches. This CDR3 is 16 amino acids long. Germline CDR1 MNHEY, CDR2 SMNVEV (reference sequence). In nucleotides, the CDR3 is TGTGCCAGCAGTTTAAACAGGCTAGCGGGGATAGATACGCAGTATTTT. It yields the protein CASSLNRLAGIDTQYF.

The chain employs TRBV13 and TRBJ2-7; D unresolved. There are 12 residues in the CDR3. Germline V gene sequence: CDR1 PRHDT, CDR2 FYEKMQ (reference sequence). Trimming removed 5 bases at V and 0 bases at J, with 5 bases between. Here the CDR3 DNA reads TGTGCCAGCAGCCAGAGCTCCTACGAGCAGTACTTC. Translated: CASSQSSYEQYF.